The subject of this entry is one T cell receptor (beta chain). Its cognate antigen is unknown. The V and J ends lost 4 bases and 4 bases, in that order; junction bases with no gene match: 4. This CDR3 spans 14 amino acids. Germline CDR1 MRHNA, CDR2 SNTAGT. Naive CD8 populations comprised CD45RO-negative cells positively selected for CCR7, excluding terminally differentiated effector memory CD45RA+ cells. These data are taken from a study of shared clonotypes between healthy human individuals. Study at large: CD4 naive cells filled three plates per donor, CD4 memory three, CD8 naive two and CD8 memory one.

Sequenced by immunoSEQ multiplex PCR; TCRdb stores in-frame clones only, minus some. The data hold about 590,000 clones, with around 95% observed a single time. Study-wide results and limits: Sampling covered blood only; tissue repertoires likely differ. Sharing of clonotypes among donors was expected to vary with sequencing depth. Against clonotypes common to all four donors, non-shared ones had lower generation probabilities.

Sequences were obtained from naive CD8+ T cells sorted from blood. The receptor was isolated from a woman younger than 45 in good health. The chain uses TRBV6-4 and TRBJ2-1; 7 bases align to TRBD1. The CDR3 region is CASSVRDSYNEQFF. DNA for the CDR3: TGTGCCAGCAGTGTAAGGGACAGTTACAATGAGCAGTTCTTC.